This entry is about one TCR beta chain. With 60 Vbeta and 13 Jbeta primers, the PCR was carried out. Clones were sequenced by immunoSEQ multiplex PCR, and TCRdb holds only the in-frame ones, with some missing. The table has 72,000 or so clones, around 74% seen once. The entry originates in a study of cytomegalovirus exposure and HLA in healthy donors. CDR1 and CDR2 from the germline V gene are LNHNV and YYDKDF (reference sequence). This CDR3 is built from 16 residues. The junction had 4 bases not matched to a gene; V was cut back by 3 bases and J by 3 bases. V is TRBV15 and J is TRBJ2-1; 11 bases fit TRBD2. The sample was PBMCs. The TCR originated in a woman younger than 45 in good health and CMV-seropositive. The CDR3 loop reads CATSRGTSGLYNEQFF. The CDR3 nucleotides are TGTGCCACCAGCAGGGGGACTAGCGGACTCTACAATGAGCAGTTCTTC.